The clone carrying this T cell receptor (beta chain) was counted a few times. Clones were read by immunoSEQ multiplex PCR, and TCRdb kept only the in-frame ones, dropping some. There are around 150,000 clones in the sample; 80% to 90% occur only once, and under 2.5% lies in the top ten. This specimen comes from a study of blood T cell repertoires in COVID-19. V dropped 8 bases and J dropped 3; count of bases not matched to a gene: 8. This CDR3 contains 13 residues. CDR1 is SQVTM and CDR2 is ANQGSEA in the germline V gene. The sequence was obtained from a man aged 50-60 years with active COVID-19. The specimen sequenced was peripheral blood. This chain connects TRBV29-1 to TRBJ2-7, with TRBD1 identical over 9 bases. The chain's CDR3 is CSIHGDRVYEQYF. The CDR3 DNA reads TGCAGCATCCATGGGGACAGGGTCTACGAGCAGTACTTC.